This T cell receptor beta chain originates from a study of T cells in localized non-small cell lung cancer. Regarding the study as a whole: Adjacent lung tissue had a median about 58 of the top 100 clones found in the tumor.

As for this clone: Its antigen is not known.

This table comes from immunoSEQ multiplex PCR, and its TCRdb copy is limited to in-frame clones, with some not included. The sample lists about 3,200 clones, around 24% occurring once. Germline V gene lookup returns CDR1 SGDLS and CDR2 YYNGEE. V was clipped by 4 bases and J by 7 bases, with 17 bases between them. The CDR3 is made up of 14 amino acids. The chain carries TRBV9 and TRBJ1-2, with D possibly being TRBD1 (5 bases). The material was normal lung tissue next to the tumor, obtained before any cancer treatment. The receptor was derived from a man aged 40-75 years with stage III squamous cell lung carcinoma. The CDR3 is CASSIGAVGGGYTF. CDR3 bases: TGTGCCAGCAGCATAGGGGCTGTCGGCGGTGGCTACACCTTC.